What follows are 10 T cell receptor beta chains derived from one specimen sequenced in a study of beta chain features in type 1 diabetes. The sequenced template was cDNA made from the entire isolated RNA. The table came from immunoSEQ multiplex PCR; TCRdb's copy has only in-frame clones and leaves some out. The data show hundreds of thousands of clones, roughly an eighth seen once. Sequences were obtained from naive CD4+ T cells from blood. The origin of the receptors is a woman aged 18-30 years in good health.

This chain connects TRBV29-1 to TRBJ1-2; D is possibly TRBD1 (6 bases). Germline V gene sequence: CDR1 SQVTM, CDR2 ANQGSEA. The length of the CDR3 is 12 residues. Trimming stripped 6 bases from V and 8 bases from J, with 16 bases between. The CDR3 reads CSVEGGAVGYTF. For the CDR3, the DNA is TGCAGCGTCGAGGGGGGTGCGGTAGGCTACACCTTC.

This clone came up a few times. The chain carries TRBV29-1 and TRBJ2-3; weak D call: TRBD2 (7 bases). The length of the CDR3 is 17 residues. V lost 1 base and J 7 bases, leaving 24 bases between the germline ends. CDR1 SQVTM and CDR2 ANQGSEA come from the germline V gene. The CDR3 DNA reads as TGCAGCGTTGAAGGGGGAGGGGGACCAGCAATGTTGAATACGCAGTATTTT. As protein: CSVEGGGGPAMLNTQYF.

V gene TRBV11-2 combines with J gene TRBJ2-4; D may be TRBD2 (5 bases). Trimming removed 5 bases at V and 0 bases at J, with 17 bases between. Germline CDR1 reads SGHAT; CDR2 reads FQNNGV. The CDR3 covers 17 residues. CDR3 nucleotide sequence: TGTGCCAGCAGCACATATCGGGGTACGGCAGCCAAAAACATTCAGTACTTC. Translated, it gives CASSTYRGTAAKNIQYF.

This clone has a handful of counts. The rearrangement uses TRBV7-2 and TRBJ1-2, with TRBD1 matching 8 bases. The V gene's germline CDR1 is SGHTA and CDR2 FQGNSA. J gave up 5 bases and V 0 bases, and 8 bases lay outside the gene matches. CDR3 length: 16 residues. The CDR3 protein is CASSLASQGAQYGYTF. The CDR3 bases are TGTGCCAGCAGCTTAGCGAGCCAGGGGGCGCAGTATGGCTACACCTTC.

The V gene is TRBV4-3, the J gene TRBJ2-2; D unclear. Germline CDR1 reads LGHNA; CDR2 reads YSLEER. The CDR3 extends over 11 amino acids. The ends were cut back, 2 bases at V and 6 bases at J, with 1 base in the middle. The CDR3 region has the DNA TGCGCCAGCAGCCAATCCGGGGAGCTGTTTTTT. Translated: CASSQSGELFF.

This clone turned up a few times. The CDR3 here is CASSQLSPRASLRETQYF. The CDR3 bases are TGCGCCAGCAGCCAACTAAGCCCCAGGGCCTCTCTGCGAGAGACCCAGTACTTC. This rearrangement joins TRBV4-1 to TRBJ2-5, with D tentatively TRBD1 (5 bases). The CDR3 totals 18 residues. V gave up 2 bases and J gave up 4 bases, with 23 bases separating them. Germline CDR1 and CDR2: MGHRA and YSYEKL.

This clone was seen more than once but under ten times. The chain is built from TRBV30 and TRBJ1-1; D is unresolved. V was shortened by 5 bases and J by 5 bases, with 18 bases between the two germline ends. The CDR3 totals 14 residues. Per germline, CDR1 GTSNPN and CDR2 SVGIG (reference sequence). Written as DNA, the CDR3 is TGTGCCTGGGCCCTAGTGGCCCGGATGACTGAAGCTTTCTTT. This encodes CAWALVARMTEAFF. Filled out from reference TRBV30 and TRBJ1-1, the complete variable domain reads SQTIHQWPATLVQPVGSPLSLECTVEGTSNPNLYWYRQAAGRGLQLLFYSVGIGQISSEVPQNLSASRPQDRQFILSSKKLLLSDSGFYLCAWALVARMTEAFFGQGTRLTVV.

This clone was found a few times. The rearrangement links TRBV15 to TRBJ2-5; the D gene is possibly TRBD2 (5 bases). V lost 5 bases to trimming and J lost 5 bases, with 12 bases between them. The germline V gene has CDR1 LNHNV and CDR2 YYDKDF (reference sequence). The CDR3 runs to 13 residues. The CDR3 loop is CATSGRTLETQYF. As DNA, the CDR3 is TGTGCCACCAGCGGCAGGACTCTGGAGACCCAGTACTTC.

This clone came up a few times. The chain joins TRBV9 to TRBJ1-4; 8 nucleotides agree with TRBD1. CDR1 is SGDLS and CDR2 is YYNGEE in the germline V gene. The length of the CDR3 is 15 residues. V shed 4 bases and J 4 bases; nucleotides not matched to a gene: 6. The CDR3 DNA reads TGTGCCAGCAGCATTTCGGACAGGGATAATGAAAAACTGTTTTTT. It codes for CASSISDRDNEKLFF. Together with reference TRBV9 and TRBJ1-4, the CDR3 gives the full variable domain: DSGVTQTPKHLITATGQRVTLRCSPRSGDLSVYWYQQSLDQGLQFLIQYYNGEERAKGNILERFSAQQFPDLHSELNLSSLELGDSALYFCASSISDRDNEKLFFGSGTQLSVL.

This clone has a handful of counts. The chain recombines TRBV11-3 with TRBJ2-2; TRBD2 matches 7 bases. This CDR3 has 14 amino acids. CDR1 SGHNT and CDR2 YENEEA come from the germline V gene. Unmatched junction bases numbered 1, after V lost 0 bases and J lost 6 bases. The chain's CDR3 is CASSLETSSGELFF. In DNA, the CDR3 is TGTGCCAGCAGCTTAGAGACTAGCTCCGGGGAGCTGTTTTTT.